These 8 T cell receptor beta chains came from one sample sequenced in a study of response to subunit inactivated influenza vaccine. TCRdb reprocessed the RT-PCR reads with MiXCR, giving one entry per CDR3 protein. This table holds about 800,000 distinct CDR3 sequences, 21% found once. The material was PBMCs from blood, obtained more than 4 days after vaccination. These receptor sequences come from a man aged 50-59 years who received an inactivated influenza vaccine.

This clonotype has ten or more counts. V usage is TRBV5-8 and J usage is TRBJ2-7; the D gene is possibly TRBD2 (6 bases). This CDR3 spans 12 amino acids. V was pared by 5 bases and J by 6 bases, with 12 bases between. CDR1 is SGHTS, CDR2 YDEGEE, per germline. The CDR3 loop reads CASSPLGGEQYF. The CDR3 nucleotides read TGTGCCAGCAGTCCCCTGGGAGGCGAGCAGTACTTC.

This clonotype showed up just a few times. In DNA form, the CDR3 reads TGTGCCAGCTCACGGACAGGGAGCTTGGGTGAGACCCAGTACTTC. Protein: CASSRTGSLGETQYF. The gene calls are TRBV18 and TRBJ2-5; 8 bases match TRBD1. V trimming: 4 bases; J trimming: 5 bases; junction bases outside the gene matches: 9. CDR1 is KGHSH and CDR2 is LQKENI in the germline V gene. The CDR3 has 15 residues.

The rearrangement joins TRBV7-9 to TRBJ2-3; 10 bases fit TRBD2. The CDR3 extends over 15 amino acids. After removal of 5 bases from V and 7 bases from J, the junction contained 9 bases not matched to a gene. The germline V gene encodes CDR1 SEHNR and CDR2 FQNEAQ (reference sequence). The CDR3 is CASSPGASGGNTQYF. The CDR3 DNA follows: TGTGCCAGCAGCCCCGGGGCTAGCGGGGGAAATACGCAGTATTTT.

There are a few counts of this clonotype. The V and J genes are TRBV12-3 or TRBV12-4 and TRBJ2-2; 10 bases are shared with TRBD2. CDR3 length: 18 residues. The J segment lost 0 bases and the V segment lost 5 bases, leaving 9 bases of the junction unmatched. The CDR3: CASSLGASGGSNTGELFF. CDR3 sequence (DNA): TGTGCCAGCAGTCTTGGGGCTAGCGGGGGCTCGAACACCGGGGAGCTGTTTTTT.

This clonotype was detected only a few times. The genes are TRBV28 and TRBJ2-7; TRBD1 agrees at 8 bases. Per the germline V gene, CDR1 is MDHEN and CDR2 is SYDVKM. V was pared by 5 bases and J by 5 bases, with 11 bases of the junction left unmatched. The CDR3 sequence is 15 residues long. The CDR3 sequence: CASSPEDREVDEQYF. CDR3 bases: TGTGCCAGCAGTCCCGAGGACAGGGAAGTAGACGAGCAGTACTTC.

The table lists this clonotype with a few counts. V is TRBV6-2 or TRBV6-3 and J is TRBJ2-1, with D tentatively TRBD1 or TRBD2 (6 bases each). The V end lost 7 bases, the J end lost 9 bases, and 10 bases lay between the germline ends. This CDR3 spans 11 amino acids. Germline CDR1 MNHEY, CDR2 SVGEGT. In DNA form, the CDR3 reads TGTGCCAGCACCAAGGGGGGTGAGCAGTTCTTC. Its translation: CASTKGGEQFF.

This clonotype was detected a few times. This rearrangement joins TRBV5-4 to TRBJ2-1, with 8 bases matching TRBD1. This CDR3 comprises 15 residues. V dropped 3 bases and J dropped 0; count of bases not matched to a gene: 2. Germline lookup yields CDR1 SGHNT and CDR2 YYREEE (reference sequence). The DNA of the CDR3 is TGTGCCAGCAGCTGGGGACAGGTCTCCTACAATGAGCAGTTCTTC. It codes for CASSWGQVSYNEQFF.

This clonotype was observed a few times. The rearrangement links TRBV20-1 to TRBJ2-1; no clear D gene. CDR3 length: 15 amino acids. Germline-derived CDR1 and CDR2 are DFQATT and SNEGSKA (reference sequence). Trimming stripped 0 bases from V and 0 bases from J, with 9 bases between. The CDR3 DNA is TGCAGTGCTAGAGATGGGCCAGTCTCCTACAATGAGCAGTTCTTC. Translating it yields CSARDGPVSYNEQFF.